The 10 T cell receptor beta chains listed next were all sequenced from one sample in a study of neurological immune-mediated disorders. TCRdb itself ran the 5' RACE reads through MiXCR, one entry per CDR3 protein. The table includes around 20,000 distinct CDR3 sequences, 25% to 30% detected once. The specimen was PBMCs. All receptors come from a man between 50 and 59 years old with HTLV-1-associated myelopathy (HAM/TSP).

The chain couples TRBV29-1 to TRBJ1-1, with 9 bases lining up with TRBD1. The CDR3 loop spans 13 amino acids. The junction had 5 bases not matched to a gene; V was cut back by 4 bases and J by 5 bases. Germline CDR1 and CDR2: SQVTM and ANQGSEA. CDR3 coding DNA: TGCAGCGTTGGACAGGGGGAGGGAACTGAAGCTTTCTTT. Encoded protein: CSVGQGEGTEAFF.

This clonotype has just a few counts. The J gene is TRBJ2-5, the V gene TRBV5-1; TRBD2 matches at 7 bases. CDR3 length: 15 amino acids. V lost 2 bases to trimming and J lost 3 bases; unmatched junction nucleotides: 7. Germline values: CDR1 SGHRS, CDR2 YFSETQ. CDR3 in amino acids: CASSLGELAKETQYF. Written as DNA, the CDR3 is TGCGCCAGCAGCTTAGGGGAACTAGCGAAAGAGACCCAGTACTTC.

The rearrangement joins TRBV10-1 to TRBJ2-7; D is uncertain. Trimming removed 0 bases from V and 3 bases from J, with 6 bases in between. The CDR3 covers 13 residues. Germline-derived CDR1 and CDR2 are WNHNN and SYGVQD (reference sequence). For the CDR3, the DNA is TGCGCCAGCAGTGAGTCGAAAGGCTACGAGCAGTACTTC. This sequence encodes CASSESKGYEQYF.

J is TRBJ2-3 and V is TRBV24-1; D possibly corresponds to TRBD1 (6 bases). Trimming removed 5 bases from V and 6 bases from J, with 20 bases in between. The germline CDR1 and CDR2 sequences are KGHDR and SFDVKD. This CDR3 comprises 16 residues. The CDR3 nucleotides are TGTGCCACCAGTGCAGGGGCCTCGAGAGGTGTTGATACGCAGTATTTT. Protein: CATSAGASRGVDTQYF.

This clonotype has more than one count but fewer than ten. The V and J genes are TRBV20-1 and TRBJ2-5; 8 nucleotides line up with TRBD2. This CDR3 is built from 14 residues. Germline assignment: CDR1 DFQATT and CDR2 SNEGSKA (reference sequence). With V trimmed by 0 bases and J by 4 bases, 4 bases remained unmatched. CDR3 nucleotide sequence: TGCAGTGCTAGAGATCAAAGCGGGGGAGAGACCCAGTACTTC. It codes for CSARDQSGGETQYF.

The chain is built from TRBV5-6 and TRBJ1-2; D is uncertain. The V gene's germline CDR1 is SGHDT and CDR2 YYEEEE. The ends were cut back, 4 bases at V and 8 bases at J, with 15 bases in the middle. The CDR3 sequence is 13 residues long. CDR3 loop: CASSRQYDYGYTF. The CDR3 DNA sequence: TGTGCCAGCAGCCGTCAGTATGATTACGGCTACACCTTC.

The rearrangement links TRBV13 to TRBJ2-3; perhaps TRBD1 as D (6 bases). V lost 5 bases, J lost 2 bases, and 11 bases lay in between. The length of the CDR3 is 14 residues. The germline V gene encodes CDR1 PRHDT and CDR2 FYEKMQ (reference sequence). The CDR3 here is CASSTRDTTDTQYF. CDR3 in DNA: TGTGCCAGCAGCACCCGGGACACCACAGATACGCAGTATTTT.

This rearrangement joins TRBV20-1 to TRBJ2-2; D ambiguous. CDR1 DFQATT and CDR2 SNEGSKA come from the germline V gene (reference sequence). CDR3 length: 13 amino acids. Trimming cost V 3 bases and J 0 bases, with 5 bases left between them. For the CDR3, the DNA is TGCAGTGCTAGGAGTACGAACACCGGGGAGCTGTTTTTT. The encoded protein is CSARSTNTGELFF.

The rearrangement joins TRBV20-1 to TRBJ2-3; 8 nucleotides agree with TRBD2. CDR3 size: 16 residues. After removal of 5 bases from V and 4 bases from J, the junction contained 14 bases not matched to a gene. Germline V CDR1 and CDR2: DFQATT, SNEGSKA (reference sequence). The CDR3 protein is CSAGSAGEGSADTQYF. CDR3 nucleotide sequence: TGCAGTGCTGGCTCAGCGGGGGAGGGTTCGGCAGATACGCAGTATTTT.

The rearrangement joins TRBV7-6 to TRBJ2-5, with 10 bases that match TRBD2. Germline loops: CDR1 SGHVS, CDR2 FNYEAQ. The ends lost 1 base at V and 1 base at J; junction bases unmatched: 3. The CDR3 consists of 16 residues. The CDR3 here is CASSLEPSGSQETQYF. CDR3 in DNA: TGTGCCAGCAGCTTAGAACCTAGCGGGAGCCAAGAGACCCAGTACTTC.